A single sample gave rise to the 8 T cell receptor beta chains below, sequenced in a study of cytomegalovirus exposure and HLA in healthy donors. Primers: 60 Vbeta forward and 13 Jbeta reverse. TCRdb's copy holds only in-frame clones and misses some; the assay was immunoSEQ multiplex PCR. Of roughly 170,000 clones listed, more than 80% are singletons. The sample consisted of PBMCs. The receptors here all came from a woman aged 18-35 years in good health and CMV-seronegative.

This clone was recorded once. The chain is built from TRBV28 and TRBJ1-2, with D unclear. CDR3 length: 13 amino acids. CDR1 and CDR2 (germline): MDHEN, SYDVKM. Trimming pared 6 bases from V and 2 bases from J, leaving 10 bases between. CDR3 sequence (DNA): TGTGCCAGCAGGCGATCGGTCAACTATGGCTACACCTTC. It is translated as CASRRSVNYGYTF.

This chain uses TRBV29-1 with TRBJ2-7; 11 bases agree with TRBD2. The J segment lost 3 bases and the V segment lost 6 bases, leaving 4 bases of the junction unmatched. The V gene's germline CDR1 is SQVTM and CDR2 ANQGSEA. The length of the CDR3 is 13 residues. The CDR3 here is CSVSTSGNYEQYF. As DNA, the CDR3 is TGCAGCGTCTCGACTAGCGGGAACTACGAGCAGTACTTC.

The chain carries TRBV6-6 and TRBJ2-7; the match to TRBD2 covers 12 bases. Looked up from germline, CDR1 is MNHNY and CDR2 is SVGAGI (reference sequence). The CDR3 has 15 amino acids. The V gene end was trimmed by 6 bases and the J gene end by 2 bases; junction bases not matched to a gene: 5. The CDR3 DNA is TGTGCCAGCAGCCCCGCTAGCGGGAGGGCCTACGAGCAGTACTTC. This codes for CASSPASGRAYEQYF.

The chain combines TRBV7-2 with TRBJ1-2; the D gene is possibly TRBD1 (5 bases). The germline CDR1 and CDR2 sequences are SGHTA and FQGNSA. This CDR3 is built from 13 residues. V was pared by 1 base and J by 5 bases, with 8 bases between. The CDR3, as DNA: TGTGCCAGCAGCTTAGGCAGGGATTATGGCTACACCTTC. Translation: CASSLGRDYGYTF.

This chain joins TRBV28 and TRBJ2-3; 10 bases line up with TRBD2. Germline CDR1 MDHEN, CDR2 SYDVKM. The CDR3 contains 18 residues. Trimming removed 4 bases from V and 6 bases from J; junction bases left unmatched: 16. The CDR3 region has the DNA TGTGCCAGCAGTTCGACTAGCGGGTGGGATAAGCAAGAGGATACGCAGTATTTT. The encoded protein is CASSSTSGWDKQEDTQYF.

The genes are TRBV6-5 and TRBJ1-2; D remains unclear. V lost 2 bases and J lost 4, with 17 bases in between. The germline CDR1 and CDR2 sequences are MNHEY and SVGAGI. The CDR3 has 16 amino acids. CDR3 sequence (DNA): TGTGCCAGCAGTTACCGTAATCGACCAGGTCTCTATGGCTACACCTTC. As protein: CASSYRNRPGLYGYTF.

The chain employs TRBV5-1 and TRBJ2-5; 16 bases match TRBD2. CDR1 and CDR2 from the germline V gene are SGHRS and YFSETQ. Unmatched junction bases numbered 11, after V lost 4 bases and J lost 5 bases. CDR3 length equals 18 residues. For the CDR3, the DNA is TGCGCCAGCAGCCTCACTGTCCCGGGACTAGCGGGAGGGGAGACCCAGTACTTC. This encodes CASSLTVPGLAGGETQYF.

The chain employs TRBV18 and TRBJ1-2, with a tentative D call TRBD1 (5 bases). V was pared by 0 bases and J by 8 bases, with 7 bases between. CDR3 length: 12 residues. Looked up from germline, CDR1 is KGHSH and CDR2 is LQKENI. CDR3 sequence (DNA): TGTGCCAGCTCACCACCGGAGGGGGGCTACACCTTC. Residues: CASSPPEGGYTF.